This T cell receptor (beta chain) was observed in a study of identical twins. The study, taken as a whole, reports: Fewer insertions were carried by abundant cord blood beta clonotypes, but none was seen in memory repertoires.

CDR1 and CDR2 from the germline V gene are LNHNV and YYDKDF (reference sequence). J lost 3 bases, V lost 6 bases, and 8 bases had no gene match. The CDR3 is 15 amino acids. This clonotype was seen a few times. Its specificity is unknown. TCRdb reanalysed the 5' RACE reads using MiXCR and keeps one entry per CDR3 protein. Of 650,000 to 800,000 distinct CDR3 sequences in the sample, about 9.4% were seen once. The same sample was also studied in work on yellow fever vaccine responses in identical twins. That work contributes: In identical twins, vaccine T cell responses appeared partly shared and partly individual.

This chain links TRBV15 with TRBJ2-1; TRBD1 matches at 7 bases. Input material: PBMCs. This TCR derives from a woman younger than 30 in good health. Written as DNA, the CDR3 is TGTGCCACCAGGGCACGTAGGGACAGCTACAATGAGCAGTTCTTC. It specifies CATRARRDSYNEQFF. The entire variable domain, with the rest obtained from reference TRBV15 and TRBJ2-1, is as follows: DAMVIQNPRYQVTQFGKPVTLSCSQTLNHNVMYWYQQKSSQAPKLLFHYYDKDFNNEADTPDNFQSRRPNTSFCFLDIRSPGLGDTAMYLCATRARRDSYNEQFFGPGTRLTVL.